This T cell receptor beta chain derives from a study of cytomegalovirus exposure and HLA in healthy donors. In the study overall: An earlier analysis found some 120 million unique TCR beta sequences from around 180 million T cells. Findings of the study overall: What a later analysis reportedly showed was that an Asian-associated ancestry cluster had fewer N-insertions than the approximately 700-donor mean. Reports indicate that TCR beta sequences accurately predicted the HLA-A and HLA-B alleles of most subjects.

Donors were nominally healthy when sampled, though unrecorded immune exposures were likely. Primers for the PCR totalled 60 Vbeta and 13 Jbeta. Assay: immunoSEQ multiplex PCR; the TCRdb copy retains only in-frame clones and omits some. The sample includes 130,000 to 150,000 clones, roughly 74% of them seen just once. This clone appeared once. Its cognate antigen is unknown. Trimming cost V 4 bases and J 9 bases; bases outside gene matches: 8. The CDR3 contains 14 residues. CDR1 is SGHRS and CDR2 is YFSETQ in the germline V gene. This receptor was identified in a woman aged 18-35 years in good health and CMV-seropositive. The chain couples TRBV5-1 to TRBJ2-1; 9 nucleotides align to TRBD1. Sequenced sample: PBMCs. This CDR3 is CASSVGQGIGEQFF. The DNA of the CDR3 is TGCGCCAGCAGCGTAGGACAGGGGATCGGTGAGCAGTTCTTC.